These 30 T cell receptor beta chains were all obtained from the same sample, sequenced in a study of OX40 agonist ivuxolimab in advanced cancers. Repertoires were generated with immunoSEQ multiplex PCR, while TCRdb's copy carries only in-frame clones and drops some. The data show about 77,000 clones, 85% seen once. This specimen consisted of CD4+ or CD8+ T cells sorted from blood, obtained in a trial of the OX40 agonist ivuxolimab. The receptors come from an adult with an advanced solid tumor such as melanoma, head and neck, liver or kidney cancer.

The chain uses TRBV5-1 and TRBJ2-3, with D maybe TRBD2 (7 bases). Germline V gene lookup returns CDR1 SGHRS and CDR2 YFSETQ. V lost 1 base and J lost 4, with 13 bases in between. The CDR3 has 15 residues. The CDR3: CASSLIGGASDTQYF. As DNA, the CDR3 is TGCGCCAGCAGCTTGATAGGGGGGGCCTCAGATACGCAGTATTTT.

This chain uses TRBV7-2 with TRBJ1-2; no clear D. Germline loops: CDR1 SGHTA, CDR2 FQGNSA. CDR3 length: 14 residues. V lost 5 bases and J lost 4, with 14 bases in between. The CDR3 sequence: CASSHPPDPYGYTF. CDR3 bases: TGTGCCAGCAGCCACCCCCCCGACCCCTATGGCTACACCTTC.

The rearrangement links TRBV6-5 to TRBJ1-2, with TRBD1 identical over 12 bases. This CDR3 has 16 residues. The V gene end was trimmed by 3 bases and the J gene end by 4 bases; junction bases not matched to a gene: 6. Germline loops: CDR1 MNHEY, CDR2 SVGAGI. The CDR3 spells CASSYSGQGAVYGYTF. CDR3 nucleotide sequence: TGTGCCAGCAGTTATTCGGGACAGGGGGCTGTCTATGGCTACACCTTC.

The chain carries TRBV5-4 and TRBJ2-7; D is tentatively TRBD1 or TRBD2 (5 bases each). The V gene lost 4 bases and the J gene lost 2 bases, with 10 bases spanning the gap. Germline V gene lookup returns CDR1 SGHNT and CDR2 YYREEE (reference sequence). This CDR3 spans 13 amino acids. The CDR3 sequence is CASSRDGTYEQYF. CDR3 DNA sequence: TGTGCCAGCAGCCGGGACGGGACCTACGAGCAGTACTTC.

The CDR3 spells CAISPGAQFANYGYTF. The CDR3 nucleotides read TGTGCCATCAGCCCAGGGGCCCAATTTGCTAACTATGGCTACACCTTC. The chain joins TRBV10-3 to TRBJ1-2; D perhaps matches TRBD1 (6 bases). The CDR3 runs 16 residues. V lost 6 bases, J lost 0 bases, and 17 bases lay in between. CDR1 and CDR2 from the germline V gene are ENHRY and SYGVKD.

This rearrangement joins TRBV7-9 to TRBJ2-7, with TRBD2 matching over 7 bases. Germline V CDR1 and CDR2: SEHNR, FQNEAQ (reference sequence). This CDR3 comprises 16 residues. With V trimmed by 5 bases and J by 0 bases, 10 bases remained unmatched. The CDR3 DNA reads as TGTGCCAGCAGCCCCCGAGGGCGGGGGAACTCCTACGAGCAGTACTTC. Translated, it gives CASSPRGRGNSYEQYF.

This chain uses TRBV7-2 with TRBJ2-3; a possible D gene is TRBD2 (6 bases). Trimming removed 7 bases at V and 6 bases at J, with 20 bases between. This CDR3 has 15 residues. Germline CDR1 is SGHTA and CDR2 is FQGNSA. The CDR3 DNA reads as TGTGCCAGCAACGTTTGGGGGGTTGCTGGGGATACGCAGTATTTT. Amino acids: CASNVWGVAGDTQYF.

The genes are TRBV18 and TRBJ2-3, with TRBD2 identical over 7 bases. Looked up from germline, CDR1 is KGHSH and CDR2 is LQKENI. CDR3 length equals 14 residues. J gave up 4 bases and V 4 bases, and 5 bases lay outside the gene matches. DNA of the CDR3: TGTGCCAGCTCACAAGCGGGGTCCGCAGATACGCAGTATTTT. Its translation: CASSQAGSADTQYF.

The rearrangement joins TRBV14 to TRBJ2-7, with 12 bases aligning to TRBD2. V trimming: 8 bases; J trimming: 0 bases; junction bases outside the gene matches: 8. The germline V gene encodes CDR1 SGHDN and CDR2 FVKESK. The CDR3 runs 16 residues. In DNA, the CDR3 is TGTGCCAGCTCCAGACTACTAGCGGGGGGCTCCTACGAGCAGTACTTC. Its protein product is CASSRLLAGGSYEQYF. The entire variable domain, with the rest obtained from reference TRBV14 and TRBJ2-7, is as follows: EAGVTQFPSHSVIEKGQTVTLRCDPISGHDNLYWYRRVMGKEIKFLLHFVKESKQDESGMPNNRFLAERTGGTYSTLKVQPAELEDSGVYFCASSRLLAGGSYEQYFGPGTRLTVT.

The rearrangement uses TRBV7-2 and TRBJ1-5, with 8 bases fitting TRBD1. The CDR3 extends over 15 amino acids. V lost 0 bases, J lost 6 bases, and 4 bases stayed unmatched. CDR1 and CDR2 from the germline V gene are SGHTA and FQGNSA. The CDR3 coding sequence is TGTGCCAGCAGCTTAGCGCAGGGGGCCGGTCAGCCCCAGCATTTT. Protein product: CASSLAQGAGQPQHF.

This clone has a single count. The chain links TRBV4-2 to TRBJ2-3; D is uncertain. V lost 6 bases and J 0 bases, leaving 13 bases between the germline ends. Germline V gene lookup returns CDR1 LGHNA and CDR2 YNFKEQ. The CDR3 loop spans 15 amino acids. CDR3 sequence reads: CASRLKESSTDTQYF. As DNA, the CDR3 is TGTGCCAGCAGACTCAAAGAGTCTAGCACAGATACGCAGTATTTT.

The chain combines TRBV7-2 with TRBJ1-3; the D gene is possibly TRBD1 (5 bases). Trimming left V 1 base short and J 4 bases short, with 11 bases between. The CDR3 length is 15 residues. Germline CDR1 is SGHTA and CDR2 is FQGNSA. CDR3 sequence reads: CASSLDTGTGNTIYF. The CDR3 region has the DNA TGTGCCAGCAGCTTAGATACCGGGACCGGAAACACCATATATTTT.

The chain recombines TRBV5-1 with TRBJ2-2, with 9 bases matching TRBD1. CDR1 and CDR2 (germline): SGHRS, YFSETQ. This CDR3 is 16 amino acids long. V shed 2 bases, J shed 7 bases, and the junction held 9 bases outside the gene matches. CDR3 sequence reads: CASSLGPGTGFGELFF. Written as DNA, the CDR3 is TGCGCCAGCAGCTTAGGACCCGGGACAGGGTTCGGGGAGCTGTTTTTT.

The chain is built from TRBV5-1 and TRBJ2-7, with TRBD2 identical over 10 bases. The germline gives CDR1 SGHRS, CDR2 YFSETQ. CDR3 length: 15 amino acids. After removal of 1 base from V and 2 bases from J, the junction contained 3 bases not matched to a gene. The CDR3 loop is CASSLLSGGPYEQYF. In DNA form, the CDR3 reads TGCGCCAGCAGCTTGCTTAGCGGGGGGCCCTACGAGCAGTACTTC.

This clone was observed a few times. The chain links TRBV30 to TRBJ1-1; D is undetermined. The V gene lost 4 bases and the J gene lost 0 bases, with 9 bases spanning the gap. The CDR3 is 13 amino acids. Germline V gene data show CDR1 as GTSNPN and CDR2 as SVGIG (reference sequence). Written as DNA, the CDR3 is TGTGCCTGGATTGGGGTGATGAACACTGAAGCTTTCTTT. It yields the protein CAWIGVMNTEAFF.

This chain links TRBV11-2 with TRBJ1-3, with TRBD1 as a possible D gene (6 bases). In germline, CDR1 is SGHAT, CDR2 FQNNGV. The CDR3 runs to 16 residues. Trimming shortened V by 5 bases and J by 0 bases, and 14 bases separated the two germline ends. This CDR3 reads CASSKAQGSSGNTIYF. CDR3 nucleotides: TGTGCCAGCAGCAAAGCACAGGGCAGCTCTGGAAACACCATATATTTT.

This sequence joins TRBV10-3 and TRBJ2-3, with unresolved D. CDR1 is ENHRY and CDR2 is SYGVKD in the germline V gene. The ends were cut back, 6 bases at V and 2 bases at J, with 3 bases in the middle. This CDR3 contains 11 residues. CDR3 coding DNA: TGTGCCATCAGGGACACAGATACGCAGTATTTT. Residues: CAIRDTDTQYF.

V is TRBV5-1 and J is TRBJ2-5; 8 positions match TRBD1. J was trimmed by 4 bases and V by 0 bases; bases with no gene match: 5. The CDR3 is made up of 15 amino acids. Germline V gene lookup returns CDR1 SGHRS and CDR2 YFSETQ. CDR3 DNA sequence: TGCGCCAGCAGCTTGGCCCCAGGGGGCCCAGAGACCCAGTACTTC. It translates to CASSLAPGGPETQYF.

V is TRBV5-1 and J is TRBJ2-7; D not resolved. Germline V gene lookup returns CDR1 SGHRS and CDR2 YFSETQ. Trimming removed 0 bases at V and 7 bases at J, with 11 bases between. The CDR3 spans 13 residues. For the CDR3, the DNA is TGCGCCAGCAGCTTGGAGGATTCCGTAGAGCAGTACTTC. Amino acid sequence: CASSLEDSVEQYF.

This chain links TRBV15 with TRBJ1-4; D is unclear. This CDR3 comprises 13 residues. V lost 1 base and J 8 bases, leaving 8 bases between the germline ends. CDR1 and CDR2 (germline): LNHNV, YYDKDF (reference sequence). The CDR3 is CATSRVEREKLFF. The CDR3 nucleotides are TGTGCCACCAGCAGAGTTGAGAGGGAAAAACTGTTTTTT.

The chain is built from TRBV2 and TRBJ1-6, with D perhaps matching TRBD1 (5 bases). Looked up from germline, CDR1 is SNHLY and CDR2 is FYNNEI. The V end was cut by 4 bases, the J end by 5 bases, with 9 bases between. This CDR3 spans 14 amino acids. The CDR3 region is CASSAPGDNSPLHF. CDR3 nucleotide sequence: TGTGCCAGCAGTGCACCGGGGGATAATTCACCCCTCCACTTT.

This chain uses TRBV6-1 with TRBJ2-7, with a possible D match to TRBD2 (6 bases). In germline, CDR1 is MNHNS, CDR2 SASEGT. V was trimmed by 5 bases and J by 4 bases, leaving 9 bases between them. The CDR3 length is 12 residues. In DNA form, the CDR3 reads TGTGCCAGCAGTCCAGGAGGGTACGAGCAGTACTTC. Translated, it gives CASSPGGYEQYF.

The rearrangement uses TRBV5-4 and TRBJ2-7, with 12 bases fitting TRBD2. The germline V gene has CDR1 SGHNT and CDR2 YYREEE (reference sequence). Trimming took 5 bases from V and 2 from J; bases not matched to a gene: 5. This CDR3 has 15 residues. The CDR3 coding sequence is TGTGCCAGCAGTCCTAGCGGGGGGGCCCCCTACGAGCAGTACTTC. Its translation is CASSPSGGAPYEQYF.

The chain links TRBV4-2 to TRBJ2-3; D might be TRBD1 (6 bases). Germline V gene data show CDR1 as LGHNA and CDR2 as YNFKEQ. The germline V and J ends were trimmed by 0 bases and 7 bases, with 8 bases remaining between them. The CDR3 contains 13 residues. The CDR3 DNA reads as TGTGCCAGCAGCCAAGATAGGGGGAATACGCAGTATTTT. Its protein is CASSQDRGNTQYF.

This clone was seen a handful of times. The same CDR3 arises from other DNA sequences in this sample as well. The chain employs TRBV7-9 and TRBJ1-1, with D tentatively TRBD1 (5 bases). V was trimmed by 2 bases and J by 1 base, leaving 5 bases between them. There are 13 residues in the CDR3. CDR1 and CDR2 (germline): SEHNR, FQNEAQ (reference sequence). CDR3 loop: CASSLQGNTEAFF. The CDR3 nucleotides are TGTGCCAGCAGCTTACAGGGGAACACTGAAGCTTTCTTT.

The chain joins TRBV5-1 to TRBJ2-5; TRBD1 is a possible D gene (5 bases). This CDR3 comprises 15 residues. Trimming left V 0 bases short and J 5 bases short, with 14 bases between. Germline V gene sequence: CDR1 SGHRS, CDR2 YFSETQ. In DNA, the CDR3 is TGCGCCAGCAGCTTGGTTAGGGGCGGTGGGGAGACCCAGTACTTC. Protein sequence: CASSLVRGGGETQYF.

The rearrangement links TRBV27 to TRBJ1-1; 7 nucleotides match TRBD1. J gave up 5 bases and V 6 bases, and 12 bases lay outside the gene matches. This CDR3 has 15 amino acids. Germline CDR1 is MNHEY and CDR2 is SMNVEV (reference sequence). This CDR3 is CASRYSVAGGTEAFF. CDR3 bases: TGTGCCAGCAGATATTCCGTTGCAGGGGGGACTGAAGCTTTCTTT.

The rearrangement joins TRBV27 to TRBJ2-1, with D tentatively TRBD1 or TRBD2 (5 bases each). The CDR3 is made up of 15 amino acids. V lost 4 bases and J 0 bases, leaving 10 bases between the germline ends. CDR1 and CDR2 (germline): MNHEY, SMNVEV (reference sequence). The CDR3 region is CASSWDVSSYNEQFF. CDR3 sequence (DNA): TGTGCCAGCAGTTGGGACGTCAGCTCCTACAATGAGCAGTTCTTC.

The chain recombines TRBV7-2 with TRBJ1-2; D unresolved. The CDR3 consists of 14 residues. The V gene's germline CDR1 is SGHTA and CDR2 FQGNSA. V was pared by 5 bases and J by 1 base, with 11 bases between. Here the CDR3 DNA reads TGTGCCAGCAGCAGAGAGGCCGATAACTATGGCTACACCTTC. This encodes CASSREADNYGYTF.

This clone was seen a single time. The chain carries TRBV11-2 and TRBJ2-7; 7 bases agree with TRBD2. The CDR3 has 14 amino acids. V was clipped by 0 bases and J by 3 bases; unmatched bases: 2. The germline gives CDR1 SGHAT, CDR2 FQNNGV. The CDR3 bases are TGTGCCAGCAGCTTAGAACGGGGGGACTACGAGCAGTACTTC. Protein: CASSLERGDYEQYF. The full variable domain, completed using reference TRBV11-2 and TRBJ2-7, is EAGVAQSPRYKIIEKRQSVAFWCNPISGHATLYWYQQILGQGPKLLIQFQNNGVVDDSQLPKDRFSAERLKGVDSTLKIQPAKLEDSAVYLCASSLERGDYEQYFGPGTRLTVT.